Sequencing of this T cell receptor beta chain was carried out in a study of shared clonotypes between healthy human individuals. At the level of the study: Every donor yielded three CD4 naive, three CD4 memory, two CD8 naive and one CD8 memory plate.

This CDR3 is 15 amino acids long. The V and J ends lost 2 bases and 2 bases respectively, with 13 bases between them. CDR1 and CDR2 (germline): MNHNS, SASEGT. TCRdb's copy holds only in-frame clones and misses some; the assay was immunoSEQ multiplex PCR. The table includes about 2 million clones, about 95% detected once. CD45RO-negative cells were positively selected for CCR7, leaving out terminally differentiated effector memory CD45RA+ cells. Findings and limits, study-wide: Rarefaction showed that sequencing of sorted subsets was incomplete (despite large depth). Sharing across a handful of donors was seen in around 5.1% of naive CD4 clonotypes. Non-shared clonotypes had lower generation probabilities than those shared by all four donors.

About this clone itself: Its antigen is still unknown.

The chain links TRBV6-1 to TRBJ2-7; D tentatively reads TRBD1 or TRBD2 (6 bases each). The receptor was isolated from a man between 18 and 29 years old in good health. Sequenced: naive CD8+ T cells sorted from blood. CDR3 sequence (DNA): TGTGCCAGCAGTGAAACAGGGAGGATAACCTACGAGCAGTACTTC. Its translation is CASSETGRITYEQYF.